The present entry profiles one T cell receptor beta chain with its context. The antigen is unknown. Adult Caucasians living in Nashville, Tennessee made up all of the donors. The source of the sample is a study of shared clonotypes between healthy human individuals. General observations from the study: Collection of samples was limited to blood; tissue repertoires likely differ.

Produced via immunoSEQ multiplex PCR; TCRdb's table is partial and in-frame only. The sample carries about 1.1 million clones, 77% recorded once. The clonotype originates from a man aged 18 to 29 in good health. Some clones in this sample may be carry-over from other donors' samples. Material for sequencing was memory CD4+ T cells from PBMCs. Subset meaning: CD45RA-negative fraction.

CDR3 DNA: TGTGCCATCCAGGCTAGCGTGCAAGAGACCCAGTACTTC. Translated: CAIQASVQETQYF. The gene calls are TRBV10-3 and TRBJ2-5; D perhaps matches TRBD2 (6 bases). Per the germline V gene, CDR1 is ENHRY and CDR2 is SYGVKD. This CDR3 is 13 amino acids long. Trimming removed 8 bases at V and 2 bases at J, with 12 bases between.